This T cell receptor beta chain was captured by sequencing in a study of blood T cells in healthy people across ages. CDR3 size: 14 residues. Germline CDR1 reads SEHNR; CDR2 reads FQNEAQ (reference sequence). Between the trimmed V and J ends, which lost 0 bases and 10 bases, there was a span of 10 bases. With a J-beta primer mix and a sample-barcoded 5' primer, a second PCR ran about 6 to 11 cycles. All cDNA molecules were each tagged by a template-switch adaptor with 12 random nucleotides. TCRdb re-called the 5' RACE reads through MiXCR, storing one row per CDR3 protein. The data hold hundreds of thousands of distinct CDR3 sequences, with more than 45% observed a single time. Each of the donors had about 9.9 milliliters of peripheral blood drawn into EDTA-treated Vacutainer tubes.

The J gene is TRBJ1-6, the V gene TRBV7-9; D is ambiguous. This TCR derives from a woman older than 75 in good health. Input material: blood. The CDR3 coding sequence is TGTGCCAGCAGCTTAGCGAGGCAGGCATCACCCCTCCACTTT. It codes for CASSLARQASPLHF.